These 27 T cell receptor beta chains were sequenced from one sample in a study of shared clonotypes between healthy human individuals. TCRdb's table, derived via immunoSEQ multiplex PCR, lists solely in-frame clones and lacks some. The sample shows approximately 2.4 million clones, approximately 96% of them seen only once. Sequenced material: naive CD4+ T cells sorted from blood. This sample's subset: CD45RA+ positively selected. The source is a young man in good health.

This clone was detected only once. The genes are TRBV2 and TRBJ2-5; D is unclear. This CDR3 is 12 amino acids long. Germline CDR1 SNHLY, CDR2 FYNNEI. V lost 1 base and J 6 bases, leaving 6 bases between the germline ends. Written as DNA, the CDR3 is TGTGCCAGCAGTGAAGAAGCACAGACCCAGTACTTC. This gives the protein CASSEEAQTQYF.

The rearrangement joins TRBV25-1 to TRBJ2-3; tentative D call: TRBD2 (5 bases). Germline loops: CDR1 MGHDK, CDR2 SYGVNS. With 5 bases removed from V and 0 bases from J, the gap between germline ends came to 9 bases. This CDR3 is built from 14 residues. As DNA, the CDR3 is TGTGCCAGCAGTCCGCGGACTAGCACAGATACGCAGTATTTT. Translating gives CASSPRTSTDTQYF.

The V call is TRBV5-5, the J call TRBJ2-2; D not resolved. In germline, CDR1 is SGHKS, CDR2 YYEKEE (reference sequence). Trimming shortened V by 4 bases and J by 0 bases, and 16 bases separated the two germline ends. The length of the CDR3 is 17 residues. This CDR3 reads CASSRVKRFPNTGELFF. CDR3 bases: TGTGCCAGCAGCAGGGTTAAGCGTTTCCCGAACACCGGGGAGCTGTTTTTT.

The V and J genes are TRBV4-1 and TRBJ2-7, with 8 bases that match TRBD1. CDR1 MGHRA and CDR2 YSYEKL come from the germline V gene. V lost 0 bases to trimming and J lost 6 bases; unmatched junction nucleotides: 7. The CDR3 is made up of 15 amino acids. The CDR3 region is CASSQDLGRGLEQYF. DNA of the CDR3: TGCGCCAGCAGCCAAGATCTGGGCAGGGGGCTCGAGCAGTACTTC.

This chain links TRBV10-3 with TRBJ1-2, with a weak D call TRBD1 (5 bases). With 2 bases removed from V and 6 bases from J, the gap between germline ends came to 16 bases. CDR1 is ENHRY and CDR2 is SYGVKD in the germline V gene. The length of the CDR3 is 15 residues. CDR3 in DNA: TGTGCCATCAGTGAGCCGGCAGGGCCTTCAGATGGCTACACCTTC. Translation: CAISEPAGPSDGYTF.

The chain employs TRBV4-3 and TRBJ1-6; no clear D gene. Germline loops: CDR1 LGHNA, CDR2 YSLEER. V lost 1 base, J lost 8 bases, and 15 bases lay in between. CDR3 length: 16 amino acids. The CDR3 region has the DNA TGCGCCAGCAGCCAAGCCGGCACAGCCGATTATTCACCCCTCCACTTT. Translated, it gives CASSQAGTADYSPLHF.

This clone was seen a handful of times. The CDR3 is CASTLDWGYTF. The CDR3 DNA sequence: TGTGCCAGCACCCTCGACTGGGGCTACACCTTC. The chain links TRBV2 to TRBJ1-2; D gene uncertain. Germline V lookup: CDR1 SNHLY, CDR2 FYNNEI. This CDR3 region has 11 residues. Trimming stripped 7 bases from V and 8 bases from J, with 11 bases between. The full variable domain, rest sourced from reference TRBV2 and TRBJ1-2, is EPEVTQTPSHQVTQMGQEVILRCVPISNHLYFYWYRQILGQKVEFLVSFYNNEISEKSEIFDDQFSVERPDGSNFTLKIRSTKLEDSAMYFCASTLDWGYTFGSGTRLTVV.

The chain carries TRBV7-9 and TRBJ1-2, with D tentatively TRBD1 (5 bases). The CDR3 sequence is 14 residues long. Trimming pared 7 bases from V and 3 bases from J, leaving 15 bases between. In germline, CDR1 is SEHNR, CDR2 FQNEAQ (reference sequence). The DNA of the CDR3 is TGTGCCAGCACCCAAGGGGACGGATACTATGGCTACACCTTC. Translating gives CASTQGDGYYGYTF.

The J gene is TRBJ1-3, the V gene TRBV7-8; a weak D match, TRBD1 (5 bases). The ends were cut back, 7 bases at V and 9 bases at J, with 16 bases in the middle. Germline V gene lookup returns CDR1 SGHVS and CDR2 FQNEAQ. The CDR3 totals 13 residues. The CDR3 protein is CASTETVGRTIYF. As DNA, the CDR3 is TGTGCCAGCACAGAGACGGTGGGACGCACCATATATTTT.

The chain links TRBV7-8 to TRBJ1-1; a possible D gene is TRBD1 (6 bases). Germline CDR1 and CDR2: SGHVS and FQNEAQ. This CDR3 has 13 amino acids. Trimming removed 5 bases from V and 5 bases from J, with 12 bases in between. CDR3 region: CASSHRERTEAFF. CDR3 bases: TGTGCCAGCAGCCACAGGGAGAGGACTGAAGCTTTCTTT.

The genes are TRBV11-2 and TRBJ1-1; the D gene is possibly TRBD1 (5 bases). The V and J ends lost 5 bases and 3 bases respectively, with 16 bases between them. CDR3 size: 15 residues. From germline, CDR1 is SGHAT and CDR2 FQNNGV. CDR3 region: CASSNKAGGDTEAFF. CDR3 nucleotides: TGTGCCAGCAGCAACAAGGCGGGAGGGGACACTGAAGCTTTCTTT.

The chain carries TRBV6-5 and TRBJ1-2, with D unclear. There are 14 residues in the CDR3. The V gene's germline CDR1 is MNHEY and CDR2 SVGAGI. V lost 5 bases, J lost 5 bases, and 15 bases lay in between. CDR3 in amino acids: CASSLTGPPYGYTF. DNA of the CDR3: TGTGCCAGCAGTCTTACTGGACCACCGTATGGCTACACCTTC.

This chain connects TRBV6-6 to TRBJ1-5; no reliable D call. CDR3 length equals 13 residues. CDR1 is MNHNY and CDR2 is SVGAGI in the germline V gene (reference sequence). V lost 7 bases and J lost 10, with 17 bases in between. CDR3: CASKRQDGGPQHF. The DNA of the CDR3 is TGTGCCAGCAAGCGGCAGGATGGTGGCCCCCAGCATTTT.

V gene TRBV5-1 combines with J gene TRBJ2-7; D might be TRBD2 (6 bases). CDR3 size: 17 residues. V was shortened by 4 bases and J by 0 bases, with 20 bases between the two germline ends. Germline V gives CDR1 SGHRS, CDR2 YFSETQ. CDR3: CASSSNQGSGSSYEQYF. DNA for the CDR3: TGCGCCAGCAGCAGCAACCAGGGCTCCGGGAGCTCCTACGAGCAGTACTTC. Looking up the rest from reference TRBV5-1 and TRBJ2-7 gives the full variable domain: KAGVTQTPRYLIKTRGQQVTLSCSPISGHRSVSWYQQTPGQGLQFLFEYFSETQRNKGNFPGRFSGRQFSNSRSEMNVSTLELGDSALYLCASSSNQGSGSSYEQYFGPGTRLTVT.

The chain carries TRBV6-5 and TRBJ2-1; possible D gene TRBD1, 6 bases. The CDR3 has 12 amino acids. Germline V gene data show CDR1 as MNHEY and CDR2 as SVGAGI. V dropped 5 bases and J dropped 10 bases, with 12 bases sitting between them. The CDR3, as DNA: TGTGCCAGCAGTGATCCCGGGACAGAGCAGTTCTTC. It translates to CASSDPGTEQFF.

The J gene is TRBJ2-7, the V gene TRBV6-6, with D perhaps matching TRBD1 (5 bases). Per the germline V gene, CDR1 is MNHNY and CDR2 is SVGAGI (reference sequence). Trimming cost V 5 bases and J 3 bases, with 17 bases left between them. This CDR3 has 15 amino acids. The CDR3 nucleotides are TGTGCCAGCAGTCTCAGGGTGACTGCCGGCTACGAGCAGTACTTC. It yields the protein CASSLRVTAGYEQYF.

This chain joins TRBV7-2 and TRBJ2-7; a possible D gene is TRBD1 (5 bases). The CDR3 loop spans 17 amino acids. Trimming removed 1 base at V and 2 bases at J, with 18 bases between. Germline V gene lookup returns CDR1 SGHTA and CDR2 FQGNSA. The CDR3 sequence: CASSLGAPYRRTYEQYF. For the CDR3, the DNA is TGTGCCAGCAGCTTAGGTGCTCCTTACAGGAGAACCTACGAGCAGTACTTC.

The rearrangement uses TRBV6-1 and TRBJ1-2; D remains unclear. The V end was cut by 3 bases, the J end by 7 bases, with 18 bases between. Germline loops: CDR1 MNHNS, CDR2 SASEGT. This CDR3 is built from 15 residues. The CDR3 sequence is CASSDGPLKSVGYTF. CDR3 sequence (DNA): TGTGCCAGCAGTGACGGGCCTCTCAAGTCGGTTGGCTACACCTTC.

Comment on this clone: Other DNA variants within this sample encode the same CDR3. This chain uses TRBV29-1 with TRBJ1-1, with D uncertain. The CDR3 runs 12 residues. V was clipped by 4 bases and J by 1 base, with 7 bases between them. Germline-derived CDR1 and CDR2 are SQVTM and ANQGSEA. The CDR3 is CSVAGRNTEAFF. Here the CDR3 DNA reads TGCAGCGTTGCCGGGCGGAACACTGAAGCTTTCTTT.

The V call is TRBV29-1, the J call TRBJ2-7; D may correspond to TRBD1 or TRBD2 (5 bases each). Trimming removed 4 bases from V and 6 bases from J, with 10 bases in between. Per germline, CDR1 SQVTM and CDR2 ANQGSEA. There are 11 residues in the CDR3. CDR3 nucleotides: TGCAGCGTTGGAGGGGTTGGCGAGCAGTACTTC. Residues: CSVGGVGEQYF.

This clone was recorded once. The chain is built from TRBV11-1 and TRBJ2-2, with a possible D match to TRBD2 (5 bases). The germline gives CDR1 SGHAT, CDR2 FQDESV (reference sequence). CDR3 length equals 14 residues. V shed 6 bases and J shed 2 bases, with 10 bases lying between them. CDR3 residues: CASRPGENTGELFF. The CDR3 region has the DNA TGTGCCAGCAGACCCGGGGAAAACACCGGGGAGCTGTTTTTT.

The V and J genes are TRBV28 and TRBJ2-7, with 10 bases identical to TRBD2. J lost 2 bases, V lost 4 bases, and 8 bases had no gene match. CDR3 length: 16 residues. The germline V gene has CDR1 MDHEN and CDR2 SYDVKM. The CDR3 reads CASSSTGTSVAYEQYF. The CDR3 nucleotides read TGTGCCAGCAGTTCCACCGGGACTAGCGTTGCCTACGAGCAGTACTTC. Filled out from reference TRBV28 and TRBJ2-7, the complete variable domain reads DVKVTQSSRYLVKRTGEKVFLECVQDMDHENMFWYRQDPGLGLRLIYFSYDVKMKEKGDIPEGYSVSREKKERFSLILESASTNQTSMYLCASSSTGTSVAYEQYFGPGTRLTVT.

The count of this clone is one. The chain is built from TRBV25-1 and TRBJ2-7, with 8 bases identical to TRBD2. The germline V gene encodes CDR1 MGHDK and CDR2 SYGVNS. The junction had 4 bases not matched to a gene; V was cut back by 1 base and J by 2 bases. The CDR3 loop spans 15 amino acids. The CDR3 region is CASSESGGRTYEQYF. The CDR3 DNA follows: TGTGCCAGCAGTGAATCGGGAGGGAGGACCTACGAGCAGTACTTC.

DNA of the CDR3: TGCAGCGTCCGTACGGGGGCTCAAGAGACCCAGTACTTC. Amino acid sequence: CSVRTGAQETQYF. The chain is built from TRBV29-1 and TRBJ2-5; perhaps D is TRBD1 or TRBD2 (6 bases each). Trimming took off 6 bases at V and 2 bases at J, with 13 bases between the two ends. The CDR3 totals 13 residues. Germline V gene lookup returns CDR1 SQVTM and CDR2 ANQGSEA.

The chain carries TRBV19 and TRBJ1-2; 7 nucleotides line up with TRBD1. The CDR3 covers 14 residues. The ends lost 1 base at V and 6 bases at J; junction bases unmatched: 5. Germline V lookup: CDR1 LNHDA, CDR2 SQIVND (reference sequence). The CDR3 bases are TGTGCCAGTAGTATAGCCGCCAGGGGGGATGGCTACACCTTC. This gives the protein CASSIAARGDGYTF.

The chain joins TRBV6-6 to TRBJ1-4, with unresolved D. CDR3 length: 16 residues. V was clipped by 2 bases and J by 2 bases, with 12 bases between them. Germline V lookup: CDR1 MNHNY, CDR2 SVGAGI (reference sequence). The CDR3 coding sequence is TGTGCCAGCAGTTACCAGCGGGGAGGGACTAATGAAAAACTGTTTTTT. It yields the protein CASSYQRGGTNEKLFF.

The V call is TRBV10-1, the J call TRBJ1-2; D ambiguous. Trimming shortened V by 2 bases and J by 4 bases, and 5 bases separated the two germline ends. CDR1 is WNHNN, CDR2 SYGVQD, per germline (reference sequence). The CDR3 spans 12 residues. CDR3 sequence: CASSEGSYGYTF. CDR3 DNA: TGCGCCAGCAGTGAGGGGTCCTATGGCTACACCTTC.